This T cell receptor beta chain was captured by sequencing in a study of blood T cell repertoires in COVID-19. Looking at the study overall: Acute-phase and convalescent COVID-19 samples originated in the United States, Italy and Spain. T cells, B-cell-depleted T cells, or PBMCs supplied cDNA or gDNA.

V lost 0 bases to trimming and J lost 1 base, with 12 bases between them. Germline V gene lookup returns CDR1 ENHRY and CDR2 SYGVKD. The CDR3 length is 16 residues. In the authors' workflow: Nucleated cell number was recorded as an estimate derived from reference gene primer amplification. The table came from immunoSEQ multiplex PCR; TCRdb's copy has only in-frame clones and leaves some out. The V and J calls and clone size were taken over from that table, and D and trimming were inferred from the DNA. This table has around 250,000 clones, roughly 85% appearing once. The sequence was collected from a man aged 50 to 60 with active or convalescent COVID-19. This chain links TRBV10-3 with TRBJ1-1, with D perhaps TRBD1 (6 bases). Sample: peripheral blood. CDR3 nucleotides: TGTGCCATCAGTGAGTCGATGGGCAGGGGGAACACTGAAGCTTTCTTT. It is translated as CAISESMGRGNTEAFF.